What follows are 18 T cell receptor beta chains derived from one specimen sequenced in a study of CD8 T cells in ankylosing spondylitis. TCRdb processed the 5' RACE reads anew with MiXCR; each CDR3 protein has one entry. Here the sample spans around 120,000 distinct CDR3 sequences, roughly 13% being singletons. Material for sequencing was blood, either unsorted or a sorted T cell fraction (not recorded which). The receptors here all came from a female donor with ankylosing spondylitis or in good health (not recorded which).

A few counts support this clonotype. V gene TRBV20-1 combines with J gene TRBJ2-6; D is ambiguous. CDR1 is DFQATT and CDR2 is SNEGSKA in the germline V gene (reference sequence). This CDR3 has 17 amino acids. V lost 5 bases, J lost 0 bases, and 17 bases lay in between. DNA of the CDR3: TGCAGTGCTGATTCGGCACTTGATTACTCTGGGGCCAACGTCCTGACTTTC. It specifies CSADSALDYSGANVLTF.

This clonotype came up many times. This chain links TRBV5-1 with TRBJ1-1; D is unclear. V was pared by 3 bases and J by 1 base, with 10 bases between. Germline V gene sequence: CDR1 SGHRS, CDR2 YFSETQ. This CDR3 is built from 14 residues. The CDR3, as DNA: TGCGCCAGCAGCTCAAACGGCGGGAACACTGAAGCTTTCTTT. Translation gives CASSSNGGNTEAFF.

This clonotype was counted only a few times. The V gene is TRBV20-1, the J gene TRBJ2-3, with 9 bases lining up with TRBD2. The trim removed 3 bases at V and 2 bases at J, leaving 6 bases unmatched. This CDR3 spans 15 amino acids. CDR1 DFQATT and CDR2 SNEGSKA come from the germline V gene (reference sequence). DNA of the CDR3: TGCAGTGCTAGGGTAGCGGGGGACTCCACAGATACGCAGTATTTT. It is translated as CSARVAGDSTDTQYF.

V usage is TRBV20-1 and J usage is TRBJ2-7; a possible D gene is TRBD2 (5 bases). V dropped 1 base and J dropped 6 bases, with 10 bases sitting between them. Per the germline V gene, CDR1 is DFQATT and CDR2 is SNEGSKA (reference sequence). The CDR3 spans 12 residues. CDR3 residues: CSARVEGREQYF. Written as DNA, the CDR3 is TGCAGTGCTAGAGTCGAGGGCCGCGAGCAGTACTTC.

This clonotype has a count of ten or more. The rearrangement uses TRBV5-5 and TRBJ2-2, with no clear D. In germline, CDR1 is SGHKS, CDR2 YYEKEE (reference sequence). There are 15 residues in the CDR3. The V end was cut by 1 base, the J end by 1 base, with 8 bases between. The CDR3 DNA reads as TGTGCCAGCAGCTTGTGGGTTCTGAACACCGGGGAGCTGTTTTTT. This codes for CASSLWVLNTGELFF.

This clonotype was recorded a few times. CDR3 nucleotide sequence: TGTGCCAGCAGTTACAGGGCTAGCACAGATACGCAGTATTTT. This gives the protein CASSYRASTDTQYF. The chain has TRBV6-5 and TRBJ2-3, with D hard to call. This CDR3 is built from 14 residues. In germline, CDR1 is MNHEY, CDR2 SVGAGI. V dropped 2 bases and J dropped 0 bases, with 6 bases sitting between them.

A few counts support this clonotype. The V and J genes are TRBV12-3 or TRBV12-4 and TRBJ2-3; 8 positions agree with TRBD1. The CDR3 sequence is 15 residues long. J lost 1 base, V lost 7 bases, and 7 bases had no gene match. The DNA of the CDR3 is TGTGCCAGCAATCTTCCGGGACAGGGCACAGATACGCAGTATTTT. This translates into CASNLPGQGTDTQYF.

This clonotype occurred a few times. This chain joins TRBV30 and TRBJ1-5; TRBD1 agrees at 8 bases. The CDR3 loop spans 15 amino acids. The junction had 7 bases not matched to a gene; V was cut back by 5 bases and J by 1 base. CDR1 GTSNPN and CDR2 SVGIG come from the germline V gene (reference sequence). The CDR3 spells CAWRQGTSSNQPQHF. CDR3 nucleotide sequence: TGTGCCTGGCGACAGGGGACCTCCAGCAATCAGCCCCAGCATTTT.

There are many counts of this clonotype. The CDR3 loop is CSARDDSEYYTGELFF. The CDR3 nucleotides are TGCAGTGCTAGAGATGACAGCGAGTACTACACCGGGGAGCTGTTTTTT. This rearrangement joins TRBV20-1 to TRBJ2-2, with D maybe TRBD1 (5 bases). The V end was cut by 0 bases, the J end by 3 bases, with 14 bases between. The CDR3 covers 16 residues. From germline, CDR1 is DFQATT and CDR2 SNEGSKA (reference sequence).

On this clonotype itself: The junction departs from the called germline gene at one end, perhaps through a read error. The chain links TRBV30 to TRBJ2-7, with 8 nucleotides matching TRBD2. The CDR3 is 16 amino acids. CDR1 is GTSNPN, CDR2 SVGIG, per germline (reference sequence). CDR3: CVWSVQAGVYSYEQYF. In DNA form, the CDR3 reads TGTGTCTGGAGTGTACAAGCGGGAGTTTATTCCTACGAGCAGTACTTC. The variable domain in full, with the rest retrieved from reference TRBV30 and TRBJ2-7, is SQTIHQWPATLVQPVGSPLSLECTVEGTSNPNLYWYRQAAGRGLQLLFYSVGIGQISSEVPQNLSASRPQDRQFILSSKKLLLSDSGFYLCVWSVQAGVYSYEQYFGPGTRLTVT.

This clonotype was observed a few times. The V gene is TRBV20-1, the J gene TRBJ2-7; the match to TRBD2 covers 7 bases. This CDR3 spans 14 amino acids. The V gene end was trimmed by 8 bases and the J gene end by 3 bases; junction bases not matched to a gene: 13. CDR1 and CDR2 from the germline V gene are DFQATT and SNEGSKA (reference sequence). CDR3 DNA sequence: TGCAGTTGGCGAGGGACTAAGGATCTCTACGAGCAGTACTTC. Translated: CSWRGTKDLYEQYF.

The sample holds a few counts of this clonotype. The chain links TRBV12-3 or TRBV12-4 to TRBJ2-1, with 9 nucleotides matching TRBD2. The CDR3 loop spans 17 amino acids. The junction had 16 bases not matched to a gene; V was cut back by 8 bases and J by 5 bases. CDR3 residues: CASAVGRLAGADNEQFF. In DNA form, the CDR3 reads TGTGCCAGCGCAGTCGGGAGATTAGCGGGAGCAGACAATGAGCAGTTCTTC.

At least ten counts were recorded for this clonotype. The CDR3 sequence is CSARDRGRKDEQYF. CDR3 bases: TGCAGTGCTAGAGACAGGGGGCGGAAGGACGAGCAGTACTTC. The chain carries TRBV20-1 and TRBJ2-7; 8 nucleotides align to TRBD1. This CDR3 has 14 residues. V was clipped by 0 bases and J by 5 bases; unmatched bases: 6. Germline values: CDR1 DFQATT, CDR2 SNEGSKA (reference sequence).

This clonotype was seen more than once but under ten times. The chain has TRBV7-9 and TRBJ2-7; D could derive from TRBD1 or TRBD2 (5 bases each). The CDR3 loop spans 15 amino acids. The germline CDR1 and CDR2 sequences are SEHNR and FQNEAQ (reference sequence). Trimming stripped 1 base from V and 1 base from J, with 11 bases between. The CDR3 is CASSLGGPPSYEQYF. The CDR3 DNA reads TGTGCCAGCAGCTTAGGGGGACCGCCTTCCTACGAGCAGTACTTC.

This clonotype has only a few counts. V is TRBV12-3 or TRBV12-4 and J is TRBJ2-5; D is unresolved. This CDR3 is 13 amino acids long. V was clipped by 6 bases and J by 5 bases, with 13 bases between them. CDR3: CASRLDLRETQYF. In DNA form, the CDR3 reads TGTGCCAGCAGGCTCGACCTCCGGGAGACCCAGTACTTC.

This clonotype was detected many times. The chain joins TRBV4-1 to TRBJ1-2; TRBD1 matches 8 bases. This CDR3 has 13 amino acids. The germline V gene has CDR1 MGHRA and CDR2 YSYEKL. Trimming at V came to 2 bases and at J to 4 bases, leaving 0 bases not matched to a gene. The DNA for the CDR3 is TGCGCCAGCAGCCAAACAGGGGGCTATGGCTACACCTTC. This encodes CASSQTGGYGYTF.

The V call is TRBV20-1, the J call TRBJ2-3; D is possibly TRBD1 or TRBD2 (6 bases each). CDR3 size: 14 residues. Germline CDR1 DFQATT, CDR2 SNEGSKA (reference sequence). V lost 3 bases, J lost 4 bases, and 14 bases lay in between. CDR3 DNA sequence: TGCAGTGCTAGTAAGGGGGGTGGGGCAGATACGCAGTATTTT. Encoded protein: CSASKGGGADTQYF.

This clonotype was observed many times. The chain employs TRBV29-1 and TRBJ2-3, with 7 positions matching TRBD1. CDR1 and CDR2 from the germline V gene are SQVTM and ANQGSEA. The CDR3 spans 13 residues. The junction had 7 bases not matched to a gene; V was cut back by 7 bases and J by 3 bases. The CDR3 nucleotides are TGCAGCGCTAGACAGGGATCGACAGATACGCAGTATTTT. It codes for CSARQGSTDTQYF.